This is a list of T cell receptor beta chains from one sample in a study of persistence of HIV-infected CD4 T cells. For these TCRs, the target antigens are not known. TCRdb's table, derived via immunoSEQ multiplex PCR, lists solely in-frame clones and lacks some. Among about 48,000 clones listed, 70% to 80% were seen once. Sequences were derived from CD4+ T cells sorted from PBMCs after approximately 19-hour stimulation, sampled from a patient who received antiretroviral therapy. These receptors all come from an adult man with HIV who was CMV-seropositive. The CDR3 runs from the conserved cysteine through the conserved F or W.

V gene	CDR3 protein
TRBV20-1	CSASTQDRGYGYTF
TRBV6-2/TRBV6-3	CASSYPTSGGPIEQFF
TRBV18	CASSPQGNQPQHF
TRBV2	CATQEFSYEQYF
TRBV18	CASSPILGTSGEHGGEQFF
TRBV18	CASSWKMLTGELFF
TRBV11-3	CASSPVPGQGAPGELFF
TRBV4-1	CASSQIAGVPYEQYF
TRBV2	CASKREQGKLSYEQYF
TRBV28	CASRQQGSVPGELFF
TRBV28	CASSYRLEEAFF
TRBV30	CAWSEGASSNQPQHF
TRBV10-3	CAISMTGGGTEAFF
TRBV6-2/TRBV6-3	CASSLIGGGISSGSSYNEQFF
TRBV28	CASSWRDGDQPQHF
TRBV6-5	CASSYNTGAGNTIYF